These 6 T cell receptor beta chains share one sample of origin, sequenced in a study of cytomegalovirus exposure and HLA in healthy donors. The method was immunoSEQ multiplex PCR; TCRdb's version includes in-frame clones alone and lacks a portion of them. The profile shows more than 80,000 clones, about 87% of them singletons. The sample taken for sequencing was PBMCs. The receptors come from a woman in her late teens or twenties in good health and CMV-seropositive.

The genes are TRBV7-9 and TRBJ2-3; 7 bases line up with TRBD2. Losses at the gene ends were 3 bases for V and 1 base for J; bases not matched to a gene: 4. Per the germline V gene, CDR1 is SEHNR and CDR2 is FQNEAQ (reference sequence). The CDR3 loop spans 15 amino acids. CDR3 amino acids: CASSFRGEGTDTQYF. The CDR3, as DNA: TGTGCCAGCAGCTTCCGGGGGGAGGGCACAGATACGCAGTATTTT.

J is TRBJ1-2 and V is TRBV27; no firm D call. Between the trimmed V and J ends, which lost 5 bases and 2 bases, there was a span of 6 bases. This CDR3 comprises 12 residues. Germline loops: CDR1 MNHEY, CDR2 SMNVEV (reference sequence). This CDR3 reads CASSKANYGYTF. The CDR3 coding sequence is TGTGCCAGCAGTAAAGCGAACTATGGCTACACCTTC.

CDR3 DNA sequence: TGTGCCAGCAGCCCCGACAGGTGGTCTAATGAAAAACTGTTTTTT. Translating gives CASSPDRWSNEKLFF. The chain recombines TRBV5-6 with TRBJ1-4; D is possibly TRBD1 (6 bases). V lost 4 bases and J 3 bases, leaving 13 bases between the germline ends. This CDR3 region has 15 residues. Germline CDR1 is SGHDT and CDR2 is YYEEEE.

The J gene is TRBJ1-1, the V gene TRBV5-1, with a tentative D call TRBD1 (5 bases). The CDR3 has 15 residues. The germline gives CDR1 SGHRS, CDR2 YFSETQ. V was trimmed by 0 bases and J by 4 bases, leaving 13 bases between them. CDR3 DNA sequence: TGCGCCAGCAGCTTGGAGGCAGGGAGGTCCACTGAAGCTTTCTTT. Protein product: CASSLEAGRSTEAFF.

The V and J genes are TRBV14 and TRBJ1-3; unclear D gene. The CDR3 covers 14 residues. Germline CDR1 reads SGHDN; CDR2 reads FVKESK. Trimming took 8 bases from V and 0 from J, leaving 11 bases between them. The CDR3 coding sequence is TGTGCCAGCGGGGAGTCGGCCTCTGGAAACACCATATATTTT. It encodes CASGESASGNTIYF.

The gene calls are TRBV5-1 and TRBJ1-1; 8 bases match TRBD1. There are 17 residues in the CDR3. Germline assignment: CDR1 SGHRS and CDR2 YFSETQ. V was clipped by 0 bases and J by 0 bases; unmatched bases: 7. CDR3 sequence reads: CASSLGGTGTMNTEAFF. CDR3 DNA sequence: TGCGCCAGCAGCTTGGGGGGGACAGGAACTATGAACACTGAAGCTTTCTTT.